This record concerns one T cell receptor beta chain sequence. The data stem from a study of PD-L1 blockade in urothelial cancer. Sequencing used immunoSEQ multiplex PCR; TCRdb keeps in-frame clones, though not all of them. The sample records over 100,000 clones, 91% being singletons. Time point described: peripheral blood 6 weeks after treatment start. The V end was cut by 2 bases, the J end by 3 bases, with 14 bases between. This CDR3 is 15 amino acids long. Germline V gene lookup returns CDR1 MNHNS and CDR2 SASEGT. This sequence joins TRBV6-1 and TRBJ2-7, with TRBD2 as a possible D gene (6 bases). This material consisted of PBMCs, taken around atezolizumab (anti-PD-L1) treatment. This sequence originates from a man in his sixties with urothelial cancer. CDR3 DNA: TGTGCCAGCAGTGAACTCGGCGGGGACTTCTACGAGCAGTACTTC. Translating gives CASSELGGDFYEQYF.